This T cell receptor (beta chain) was sequenced during a study of T cell responses to AZD1222 COVID-19 vaccine. Germline V gene data show CDR1 as MNHEY and CDR2 as SVGAGI. The CDR3 length is 15 residues. V gave up 2 bases and J gave up 0 bases, with 11 bases separating them. Data came from immunoSEQ multiplex PCR; TCRdb stores just in-frame clones and leaves some out. The data contain some 150,000 clones, around 91% of them singletons. J is TRBJ2-7 and V is TRBV6-5, with D hard to call. This receptor was taken from an adult in good health. The sample in question was peripheral blood, obtained on day 0 of AZD1222 vaccination. The CDR3 coding sequence is TGTGCCAGCAGTTACGATCCTCTTGGCTCCTACGAGCAGTACTTC. Its translation: CASSYDPLGSYEQYF.